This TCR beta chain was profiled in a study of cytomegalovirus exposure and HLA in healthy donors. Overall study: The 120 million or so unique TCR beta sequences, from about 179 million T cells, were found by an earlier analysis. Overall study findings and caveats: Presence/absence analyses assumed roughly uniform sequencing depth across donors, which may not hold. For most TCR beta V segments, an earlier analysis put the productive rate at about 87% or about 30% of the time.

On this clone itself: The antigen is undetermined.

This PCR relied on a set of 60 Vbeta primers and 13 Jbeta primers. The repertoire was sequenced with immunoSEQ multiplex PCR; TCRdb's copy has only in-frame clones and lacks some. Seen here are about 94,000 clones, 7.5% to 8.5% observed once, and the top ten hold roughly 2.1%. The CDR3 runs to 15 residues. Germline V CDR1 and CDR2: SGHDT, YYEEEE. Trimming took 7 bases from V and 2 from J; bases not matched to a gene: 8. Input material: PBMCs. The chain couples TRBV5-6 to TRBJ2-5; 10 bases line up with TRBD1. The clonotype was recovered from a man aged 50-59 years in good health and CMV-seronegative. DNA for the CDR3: TGTGCCAGCTCCGGGACAGGGGTAGGGCAAGAGACCCAGTACTTC. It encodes CASSGTGVGQETQYF.